What follows describes a single T cell receptor (beta chain). Its specificity is not known. The PCR contained 60 Vbeta and 13 Jbeta primers. Method: immunoSEQ multiplex PCR; TCRdb's copy keeps in-frame clones and lacks some. This sample has approximately 190,000 clones; roughly 80% occur once, and the top ten carry 2% to 2.5%. V lost 0 bases, J lost 1 base, and 13 bases lay in between. The CDR3 totals 16 residues. Germline CDR1 is SGDLS and CDR2 is YYNGEE. This sample was taken from a study of cytomegalovirus exposure and HLA in healthy donors. In the study overall: Early released data comprised about 85 million unique TCRs from HLA-typed donors.

Study-wide results and limits: Later on, an analysis showed TCR association rates differing by HLA locus, with DRB1 the most and HLA-C the fewest.

The origin of this receptor is a woman in her twenties or thirties in good health and CMV-seropositive. The sample taken for sequencing was PBMCs. The gene calls are TRBV9 and TRBJ1-1; possible D gene TRBD1, 6 bases. In nucleotides, the CDR3 is TGTGCCAGCAGCGTAGGGGGGGGCCCAACGAACACTGAAGCTTTCTTT. This sequence encodes CASSVGGGPTNTEAFF. Variable domain in full (rest from reference TRBV9 and TRBJ1-1): DSGVTQTPKHLITATGQRVTLRCSPRSGDLSVYWYQQSLDQGLQFLIQYYNGEERAKGNILERFSAQQFPDLHSELNLSSLELGDSALYFCASSVGGGPTNTEAFFGQGTRLTVV.